Following are 28 T cell receptor beta chains from one sample sequenced in a study of blood T cell repertoires in COVID-19. Assay: immunoSEQ multiplex PCR; the TCRdb copy retains only in-frame clones and omits some. The repertoire holds 250,000 to 300,000 clones, about nine tenths seen once, with roughly 2.2% in the top ten. The sample taken for sequencing was peripheral blood. The receptor source for this set is a man aged 45 to 65 with acute or convalescent COVID-19.

This chain uses TRBV7-6 with TRBJ1-6, with unresolved D. Trimming took off 5 bases at V and 3 bases at J, with 11 bases between the two ends. Germline loops: CDR1 SGHVS, CDR2 FNYEAQ. The CDR3 consists of 15 residues. The CDR3 sequence is CASSPRQGYNSPLHF. CDR3 coding DNA: TGTGCCAGCAGCCCGAGACAAGGCTATAATTCACCCCTCCACTTT.

As regards this clone: A junction end diverges from the germline sequence, so it may reflect a read error. This rearrangement joins TRBV11-2 to TRBJ2-2, with a possible D match to TRBD2 (6 bases). Germline values: CDR1 SGHAT, CDR2 FQNNGV. This CDR3 is 12 amino acids long. The CDR3 DNA is TGTGCCCATGGCGGAGAGGTGGGGGGGCTGTTTTTT. Its translation: CAHGGEVGGLFF.

The V gene is TRBV7-8, the J gene TRBJ1-6, with 10 bases identical to TRBD1. The length of the CDR3 is 17 residues. V shed 1 base, J shed 3 bases, and the junction held 3 bases outside the gene matches. In germline, CDR1 is SGHVS, CDR2 FQNEAQ. CDR3 bases: TGTGCCAGCAGCTTAGTTGGGACAGGGGTCTATAATTCACCCCTCCACTTT. This translates into CASSLVGTGVYNSPLHF.

V is TRBV19 and J is TRBJ1-5; D ambiguous. Germline lookup yields CDR1 LNHDA and CDR2 SQIVND (reference sequence). Trimming left V 9 bases short and J 2 bases short, with 17 bases between. The CDR3 totals 15 residues. CDR3 nucleotides: TGTGCCAGCCAGGACGGACGGCGGGGCAATCAGCCCCAGCATTTT. Translating gives CASQDGRRGNQPQHF. The full variable domain, in which reference TRBV19 and TRBJ1-5 provide the parts outside the CDR3, is DGGITQSPKYLFRKEGQNVTLSCEQNLNHDAMYWYRQDPGQGLRLIYYSQIVNDFQKGDIAEGYSVSREKKESFPLTVTSAQKNPTAFYLCASQDGRRGNQPQHFGDGTRLSIL.

The genes are TRBV6-4 and TRBJ1-5; D may be TRBD1 (6 bases). Germline values: CDR1 MRHNA, CDR2 SNTAGT. Trimming removed 4 bases from V and 9 bases from J, with 13 bases in between. This CDR3 is built from 13 residues. DNA for the CDR3: TGTGCCAGCAGTGTACAACAGGGATGGCCCCAGCATTTT. This encodes CASSVQQGWPQHF.

This clone was observed once. The chain carries TRBV5-1 and TRBJ2-6, with a weak D call TRBD1 (6 bases). Trimming removed 4 bases at V and 0 bases at J, with 14 bases between. This CDR3 spans 17 amino acids. Germline V lookup: CDR1 SGHRS, CDR2 YFSETQ. The CDR3 DNA follows: TGCGCCAGCAGCGCCTTCAGGGGCGACTCTGGGGCCAACGTCCTGACTTTC. Translating it yields CASSAFRGDSGANVLTF.

V is TRBV11-2 and J is TRBJ1-2; the match to TRBD1 covers 7 bases. This CDR3 region has 15 residues. Looked up from germline, CDR1 is SGHAT and CDR2 is FQNNGV. Losses at the gene ends were 1 base for V and 2 bases for J; bases not matched to a gene: 4. The CDR3 spells CASSLAGGKNYGYTF. CDR3 coding DNA: TGTGCCAGCAGCTTAGCAGGGGGGAAAAACTATGGCTACACCTTC.

J is TRBJ2-3 and V is TRBV6-4; no clear D gene. The CDR3 contains 13 residues. Germline loops: CDR1 MRHNA, CDR2 SNTAGT. Trimming stripped 4 bases from V and 2 bases from J, with 7 bases between. Written as DNA, the CDR3 is TGTGCCAGCAGTGTGGGCCCCACAGATACGCAGTATTTT. This gives the protein CASSVGPTDTQYF.

The rearrangement joins TRBV3-1 (or the pseudogene TRBV3-2) to TRBJ1-1; TRBD1 matches at 7 bases. V gave up 4 bases and J gave up 5 bases; unmatched junction bases: 7. The CDR3 runs 14 residues. Germline loops: CDR1 LGHDT, CDR2 YNNKEL (reference sequence). As DNA, the CDR3 is TGTGCCAGCAGCCCGAGGGGGCTCGAAACTGAAGCTTTCTTT. Its translation is CASSPRGLETEAFF.

This clone was seen once. The chain joins TRBV30 to TRBJ2-6, with 8 bases fitting TRBD2. This CDR3 contains 17 residues. V gave up 2 bases and J gave up 0 bases; unmatched junction bases: 6. Germline CDR1 and CDR2: GTSNPN and SVGIG (reference sequence). The CDR3 loop reads CAWSQAGARSGANVLTF. The CDR3 DNA is TGTGCCTGGAGTCAAGCGGGGGCTCGCTCTGGGGCCAACGTCCTGACTTTC.

This sequence joins TRBV5-1 and TRBJ1-1; TRBD1 agrees at 7 bases. The V gene end was trimmed by 5 bases and the J gene end by 2 bases; junction bases not matched to a gene: 3. The CDR3 loop spans 13 amino acids. CDR1 is SGHRS, CDR2 YFSETQ, per germline. The CDR3 DNA follows: TGCGCCAGCAGTCGACAGGGAAACACTGAAGCTTTCTTT. This sequence encodes CASSRQGNTEAFF. Variable domain in full (rest from reference TRBV5-1 and TRBJ1-1): KAGVTQTPRYLIKTRGQQVTLSCSPISGHRSVSWYQQTPGQGLQFLFEYFSETQRNKGNFPGRFSGRQFSNSRSEMNVSTLELGDSALYLCASSRQGNTEAFFGQGTRLTVV.

The genes are TRBV12-3 or TRBV12-4 and TRBJ2-1; no definite D call. With 7 bases removed from V and 4 bases from J, the gap between germline ends came to 11 bases. This CDR3 region has 13 residues. In DNA, the CDR3 is TGTGCCAGCACCGTAAGAACTTACAATGAGCAGTTCTTC. Its protein product is CASTVRTYNEQFF.

This clone occurred once. The CDR3 nucleotides read TGCAGCGTTGTCCGGCTAGCGGGGGGGAGGGATACGCAGTATTTT. This encodes CSVVRLAGGRDTQYF. The J gene is TRBJ2-3, the V gene TRBV29-1, with 12 bases that match TRBD2. Germline-derived CDR1 and CDR2 are SQVTM and ANQGSEA. This CDR3 spans 15 amino acids. J lost 6 bases, V lost 4 bases, and 8 bases had no gene match.

The CDR3 DNA is TGTGCCAGCAGCCAAGACACTGACAGGGGGAATCAGCCCCAGCATTTT. Translation gives CASSQDTDRGNQPQHF. V usage is TRBV3-1 (or the pseudogene TRBV3-2) and J usage is TRBJ1-5; 9 nucleotides line up with TRBD1. CDR3 size: 16 residues. V lost 0 bases to trimming and J lost 4 bases; unmatched junction nucleotides: 4. Germline lookup yields CDR1 LGHDT and CDR2 YNNKEL (reference sequence).

The chain joins TRBV5-4 to TRBJ2-1; weak D call: TRBD1 (6 bases). The CDR3 extends over 14 amino acids. Germline V gene data show CDR1 as SGHNT and CDR2 as YYREEE (reference sequence). The V end lost 3 bases, the J end lost 7 bases, and 14 bases lay between the germline ends. CDR3 sequence: CASSWDIGRNEQFF. In DNA form, the CDR3 reads TGTGCCAGCAGCTGGGACATCGGGCGTAATGAGCAGTTCTTC.

The chain employs TRBV30 and TRBJ1-2; D uncertain. The CDR3 is made up of 14 amino acids. Trimming shortened V by 0 bases and J by 6 bases, and 14 bases separated the two germline ends. Germline V gene data show CDR1 as GTSNPN and CDR2 as SVGIG (reference sequence). The CDR3 is CAWSVLRRDDGYTF. The CDR3 region has the DNA TGTGCCTGGAGTGTACTACGGAGAGATGATGGCTACACCTTC.

The gene calls are TRBV24-1 and TRBJ2-2, with 8 bases lining up with TRBD1. This CDR3 is 18 amino acids long. The germline gives CDR1 KGHDR, CDR2 SFDVKD. With V trimmed by 3 bases and J by 1 base, 9 bases remained unmatched. The CDR3 loop reads CATSDPTGGTGNTGELFF. The DNA for the CDR3 is TGTGCCACCAGTGATCCAACTGGGGGGACAGGGAACACCGGGGAGCTGTTTTTT.

This clone has only one observation. The chain combines TRBV4-2 with TRBJ2-1; D might be TRBD2 (6 bases). The V end was cut by 4 bases, the J end by 2 bases, with 12 bases between. The CDR3 is 15 residues long. From germline, CDR1 is LGHNA and CDR2 YNFKEQ. The CDR3 bases are TGTGCCAGCAGCCGCCTTGGGGGGACCTACAATGAGCAGTTCTTC. This translates into CASSRLGGTYNEQFF.

The rearrangement uses TRBV12-5 and TRBJ2-7, with a possible D match to TRBD1 (5 bases). CDR3 size: 12 residues. Germline V lookup: CDR1 LGHNT, CDR2 FRNRAP. Trimming stripped 6 bases from V and 3 bases from J, with 9 bases between. The CDR3 DNA is TGTGCTAGTGGCCCCGACAGCTACGAGCAGTACTTC. Its translation: CASGPDSYEQYF.

In the case of this clone: At one of its ends the junction is not consistent with the germline gene, which may arise from a read error. This rearrangement joins TRBV12-3 or TRBV12-4 to TRBJ2-1; the match to TRBD2 covers 8 bases. This CDR3 has 12 amino acids. The CDR3 reads CASSPTGTSGVF. CDR3 in DNA: TGTGCCAGCAGTCCCACCGGGACTAGTGGGGTCTTC.

The chain links TRBV7-9 to TRBJ2-7, with 9 bases lining up with TRBD1. CDR3 size: 14 residues. CDR1 is SEHNR and CDR2 is FQNEAQ in the germline V gene (reference sequence). V shed 5 bases and J 3 bases; nucleotides not matched to a gene: 5. The CDR3 spells CASSPGQGDYEQYF. CDR3 nucleotides: TGTGCCAGCAGCCCGGGACAGGGAGACTACGAGCAGTACTTC.

This clone appeared a single time. The chain couples TRBV19 to TRBJ2-7; TRBD1 is a possible D gene (5 bases). The CDR3 is 13 amino acids. Trimming removed 1 base at V and 3 bases at J, with 7 bases between. Germline assignment: CDR1 LNHDA and CDR2 SQIVND (reference sequence). The CDR3 coding sequence is TGTGCCAGTAGTATAGGCAGGGACTACGAGCAGTACTTC. This sequence encodes CASSIGRDYEQYF. Using reference TRBV19 and TRBJ2-7 for the parts outside the CDR3, the full variable domain is DGGITQSPKYLFRKEGQNVTLSCEQNLNHDAMYWYRQDPGQGLRLIYYSQIVNDFQKGDIAEGYSVSREKKESFPLTVTSAQKNPTAFYLCASSIGRDYEQYFGPGTRLTVT.

Concerning this clone: This specimen includes other DNA sequences encoding the same CDR3. The chain joins TRBV6-5 to TRBJ2-7, with 7 bases lining up with TRBD1. Germline assignment: CDR1 MNHEY and CDR2 SVGAGI. The CDR3 loop spans 15 amino acids. Unmatched junction bases numbered 4, after V lost 0 bases and J lost 2 bases. The CDR3 reads CASSYSRQGPYEQYF. Here the CDR3 DNA reads TGTGCCAGCAGTTACTCGAGACAGGGACCCTACGAGCAGTACTTC.

The table lists this clone with a count of one. Other DNA sequences in the sample encode the same CDR3. This chain links TRBV19 with TRBJ2-7; 9 nucleotides agree with TRBD1. CDR1 is LNHDA, CDR2 SQIVND, per germline (reference sequence). J gave up 1 base and V 8 bases, and 6 bases lay outside the gene matches. The CDR3 is 14 residues long. CDR3 sequence reads: CASSDRGHSYEQYF. The CDR3 DNA is TGTGCCAGTTCGGACAGGGGCCATTCCTACGAGCAGTACTTC.

The chain combines TRBV5-1 with TRBJ2-5, with 10 bases identical to TRBD1. This CDR3 has 18 residues. Germline CDR1 SGHRS, CDR2 YFSETQ. V trimming: 2 bases; J trimming: 5 bases; junction bases outside the gene matches: 15. The CDR3: CASSFGPGTGESRETQYF. CDR3 bases: TGCGCCAGCAGCTTTGGCCCCGGGACAGGGGAATCTAGGGAGACCCAGTACTTC.

This clone was counted once. The chain is built from TRBV11-2 and TRBJ2-2; the match to TRBD2 covers 7 bases. The CDR3 has 14 amino acids. Germline CDR1 reads SGHAT; CDR2 reads FQNNGV. After removal of 4 bases from V and 6 bases from J, the junction contained 5 bases not matched to a gene. Here the CDR3 reads CASSWRGSAGELFF. The CDR3 DNA is TGTGCCAGCAGCTGGCGGGGGAGCGCCGGGGAGCTGTTTTTT.

The V gene is TRBV6-5, the J gene TRBJ1-2; tentative D call: TRBD1 (6 bases). Per the germline V gene, CDR1 is MNHEY and CDR2 is SVGAGI. The V end was cut by 5 bases, the J end by 4 bases, with 14 bases between. This CDR3 contains 14 residues. This chain's CDR3 is CASSKSGTPYGYTF. CDR3 nucleotide sequence: TGTGCCAGCAGTAAGAGCGGGACACCCTATGGCTACACCTTC.

The chain employs TRBV7-9 and TRBJ2-7, with D tentatively TRBD2 (6 bases). The germline gives CDR1 SEHNR, CDR2 FQNEAQ (reference sequence). Between the trimmed V and J ends, which lost 5 bases and 0 bases, there was a span of 20 bases. The CDR3 is made up of 17 amino acids. For the CDR3, the DNA is TGTGCCAGCAGCCGGAGTAAGGGTGGGGACTCCTCCTACGAGCAGTACTTC. Protein product: CASSRSKGGDSSYEQYF.